The rows below give T cell receptor beta chains drawn from one sample of a study of T cell responses to AZD1222 COVID-19 vaccine. Produced via immunoSEQ multiplex PCR; TCRdb's table is partial and in-frame only. The table shows roughly 130,000 clones, with around 90% occurring only once. The sequences come from peripheral blood, collected 28 days after the second AZD1222 dose. The receptors shown here come from an adult who received the AZD1222 COVID-19 vaccine. The conserved cysteine and the conserved F or W are not part of the CDR3 here. Part of the rows lack a size; the others show once, few, many or a class for expanded clones.

V	size	J	length	CDR3
TRBV6-6	NA	TRBJ1-3	13	ASSPSPGGRNTIY
TRBV12-3/TRBV12-4	NA	TRBJ2-1	11	ASSLPVYNEQF
TRBV7-9	NA	TRBJ2-3	15	ASSLPLLDSPTDTQY
TRBV9	NA	TRBJ2-3	10	ASSVELDTQY
TRBV11-2	NA	TRBJ2-1	14	ASSLLRGSSYNEQF
TRBV7-2	NA	TRBJ2-2	15	ASSLQGDRLNTGELF
TRBV6-4	NA	TRBJ1-5	11	ASSDEHGQPQH
TRBV11-3	NA	TRBJ2-1	11	ASSMRLAGEQF
TRBV5-1	NA	TRBJ1-3	13	ASRRSADAGNTIY
TRBV11-2	NA	TRBJ1-3	13	ASSPGRVSGNTIY
TRBV29-1	NA	TRBJ1-1	13	SVRGLDRRNTEAF
TRBV7-9	NA	TRBJ2-7	12	ASSPVQGPYEQY
TRBV28	NA	TRBJ2-2	15	ASSLRLGSGNTGELF
TRBV7-2	NA	TRBJ1-3	17	ASSPTPTTGISSGNTIY
TRBV6-5	NA	TRBJ2-7	12	ASTSGTGPYEQY
TRBV25-1	once	TRBJ1-4	12	ASSGGRQNEKLF
TRBV29-1	NA	TRBJ2-5	11	SVPVGGPGTQY
TRBV28	NA	TRBJ1-2	12	ASSSPDRNYGYT
TRBV27	NA	TRBJ2-1	15	ASSLWSSGRVNNEQF
TRBV7-2	NA	TRBJ2-7	12	ASQGGGFSYEQY
TRBV7-9	NA	TRBJ1-2	12	ASSLTGDSYGYT
TRBV27	NA	TRBJ2-5	15	ASSYRPGISGQETQY
TRBV19	NA	TRBJ2-2	14	ASSMGGQGKTGELF
TRBV9	once	TRBJ1-2	14	ASSPRQGAVNYGYT
TRBV7-6	NA	TRBJ1-3	14	ASSLVSPGPGNTIY
TRBV5-4	NA	TRBJ2-7	12	ATHSGSQPYEQY
TRBV6-2/TRBV6-3	once	TRBJ2-7	16	ASSYAGTSGVNSYEQY
TRBV3-1/TRBV3-2	NA	TRBJ1-6	10	ASTSVGSPLH
TRBV4-1	NA	TRBJ2-5	14	ASSQPRQGTEETQY
TRBV7-3	NA	TRBJ2-1	14	ASSLEGTSGHNEQF
TRBV3-1/TRBV3-2	NA	TRBJ1-2	12	ASSQDPGSHGYT
TRBV5-4	once	TRBJ2-5	13	ASSQKGGYQETQY
TRBV6-5	NA	TRBJ2-3	13	ATAPAGGGTDTQY
TRBV18	NA	TRBJ1-2	13	ASSPSPEANYGYT
TRBV4-2	NA	TRBJ2-1	11	ASSPGLYNEQF
TRBV6-2/TRBV6-3	NA	TRBJ2-2	12	ASSRLVGTGELF
TRBV28	once	TRBJ2-1	10	ASSLLYNEQF
TRBV15	NA	TRBJ1-5	13	ATSRDARGSQPQH
TRBV13	NA	TRBJ2-1	12	ASSLTSGGNLQF
TRBV3-1/TRBV3-2	NA	TRBJ2-2	13	ASSQGREWSGELF
TRBV29-1	NA	TRBJ2-7	10	SVVVGAWEQY
TRBV18	NA	TRBJ1-6	10	ASSPSGEGPH
TRBV5-1	once	TRBJ2-5	13	ASSSSQGPGETQY
TRBV6-5	NA	TRBJ2-7	13	ASKWDRTGNYEQY
TRBV6-2/TRBV6-3	NA	TRBJ1-1	13	ASSYAGTGGASAF
TRBV10-3	NA	TRBJ1-2	13	AISESTDGPYGYT
TRBV7-2	NA	TRBJ1-2	10	ASSLDLYGYT
TRBV4-3	NA	TRBJ2-7	16	ASSQDMAVGPGAYEQY